Listed below are T cell receptor beta chains from one sample, sequenced in a study of cytomegalovirus exposure and HLA in healthy donors. The repertoire was sequenced with immunoSEQ multiplex PCR; TCRdb's copy has only in-frame clones and lacks some. The table lists some 190,000 clones, 65% to 85% of them singletons, with about 1.8% in the top ten. The sequenced material came from PBMCs. These receptors were taken from a man aged 35-49 years in good health and CMV-seropositive. CDR3s include the opening cysteine and the closing phenylalanine or tryptophan. D genes are given only for firm matches. Only part of the rows carry a size: once, few, many, or a class if the clone is expanded.

cdr3_aa: CASSVVGGDNEQFF
cdr3_nt: TGCGCCAGCAGCGTCGTCGGGGGGGACAATGAGCAGTTCTTC
clone_size: NA
d_call: TRBD2
v_call: TRBV4-3
j_call: TRBJ2-1

cdr3_aa: CSVERWGPTRETQYF
cdr3_nt: TGCAGCGTTGAAAGATGGGGGCCGACCCGAGAGACCCAGTACTTC
clone_size: few
d_call: NA
v_call: TRBV29-1
j_call: TRBJ2-5

cdr3_aa: CASSVEAWGGAQETQYF
cdr3_nt: TGTGCCAGCAGCGTAGAGGCTTGGGGGGGCGCCCAAGAGACCCAGTACTTC
clone_size: once
d_call: NA
v_call: TRBV9
j_call: TRBJ2-5

cdr3_aa: CASEPTPSEDYGYTF
cdr3_nt: TGTGCCAGCGAGCCTACTCCCTCGGAGGACTATGGCTACACCTTC
clone_size: few
d_call: NA
v_call: TRBV28
j_call: TRBJ1-2

cdr3_aa: CASSSHEGRMTEAFF
cdr3_nt: TGTGCCAGTAGCTCCCACGAGGGGAGGATGACTGAAGCTTTCTTT
clone_size: NA
d_call: NA
v_call: TRBV19
j_call: TRBJ1-1

cdr3_aa: CASSYGQDSSYEQYF
cdr3_nt: TGCGCCAGCAGTTACGGACAGGACAGCTCCTACGAGCAGTACTTC
clone_size: few
d_call: TRBD1
v_call: TRBV5-1
j_call: TRBJ2-7

cdr3_aa: CASSSTYRDSNQPQHF
cdr3_nt: TGTGCCAGCAGCTCCACCTACAGGGATAGCAATCAGCCCCAGCATTTT
clone_size: NA
d_call: NA
v_call: TRBV7-8
j_call: TRBJ1-5

cdr3_aa: CASSTGPGQGSYEQYF
cdr3_nt: TGTGCCAGCAGTACGGGACCGGGACAGGGTTCCTACGAGCAGTACTTC
clone_size: NA
d_call: TRBD1
v_call: TRBV2
j_call: TRBJ2-7

cdr3_aa: CASRGQGSTYEQYF
cdr3_nt: TGTGCCAGCAGGGGACAGGGTAGTACCTACGAGCAGTACTTC
clone_size: NA
d_call: TRBD1
v_call: TRBV5-6
j_call: TRBJ2-7

cdr3_aa: CASSTQGLANTGELFF
cdr3_nt: TGTGCCAGCAGCACGCAGGGACTAGCAAACACCGGGGAGCTGTTTTTT
clone_size: NA
d_call: TRBD2
v_call: TRBV9
j_call: TRBJ2-2

cdr3_aa: CASSVTSGRPGNEQFF
cdr3_nt: TGTGCCAGCAGCGTGACTAGCGGGAGGCCCGGCAATGAGCAGTTCTTC
clone_size: few
d_call: TRBD2
v_call: TRBV9
j_call: TRBJ2-1

cdr3_aa: CASSSGLAGVKDEQYF
cdr3_nt: TGTGCCAGCAGCTCCGGACTAGCGGGAGTAAAGGACGAGCAGTACTTC
clone_size: NA
d_call: TRBD2
v_call: TRBV7-8
j_call: TRBJ2-7

cdr3_aa: CASSVGLAGGSGNNEQFF
cdr3_nt: TGTGCCAGCAGCGTTGGACTAGCGGGAGGGAGCGGAAACAATGAGCAGTTCTTC
clone_size: NA
d_call: TRBD2
v_call: TRBV9
j_call: TRBJ2-1

cdr3_aa: CASSPRQGPTAGAFF
cdr3_nt: TGTGCCAGCAGCCCCCGACAGGGGCCCACCGCCGGAGCTTTCTTT
clone_size: few
d_call: TRBD1
v_call: TRBV5-4
j_call: TRBJ1-1

cdr3_aa: CASSLTGDTQYF
cdr3_nt: TGTGCCAGCAGCTTAACAGGAGATACGCAGTATTTT
clone_size: NA
d_call: NA
v_call: TRBV7-9
j_call: TRBJ2-3

cdr3_aa: CSVDPGLGDRTQYF
cdr3_nt: TGCAGCGTTGATCCGGGACTAGGGGATAGGACCCAGTACTTC
clone_size: NA
d_call: TRBD2
v_call: TRBV29-1
j_call: TRBJ2-5

cdr3_aa: CASSPLPGSGTDTQYF
cdr3_nt: TGTGCCAGCAGCCCCTTACCGGGGTCGGGCACAGATACGCAGTATTTT
clone_size: NA
d_call: NA
v_call: TRBV7-2
j_call: TRBJ2-3

cdr3_aa: CASSAGLSSKNTEAFF
cdr3_nt: TGCGCCAGCAGCGCGGGCTTAAGTTCCAAGAACACTGAAGCTTTCTTT
clone_size: NA
d_call: NA
v_call: TRBV5-1
j_call: TRBJ1-1

cdr3_aa: CASSTSRAGRFYGYTF
cdr3_nt: TGTGCCAGCAGCACCTCTCGGGCGGGCCGGTTTTATGGCTACACCTTC
clone_size: NA
d_call: NA
v_call: TRBV5-4
j_call: TRBJ1-2

cdr3_aa: CASSPLYRTGKDFSKETQYF
cdr3_nt: TGTGCCAGCTCACCGCTGTACAGGACAGGGAAAGATTTCTCCAAAGAGACCCAGTACTTC
clone_size: NA
d_call: TRBD1
v_call: TRBV18
j_call: TRBJ2-5

cdr3_aa: CASSSERITGNTEAFF
cdr3_nt: TGTGCCAGCAGCTCCGAAAGGATCACGGGGAACACTGAAGCTTTCTTT
clone_size: once
d_call: NA
v_call: TRBV7-2
j_call: TRBJ1-1

cdr3_aa: CASSFPGQGGNEQFF
cdr3_nt: TGTGCCAGCAGTTTTCCGGGACAGGGAGGCAATGAGCAGTTCTTC
clone_size: NA
d_call: TRBD1
v_call: TRBV28
j_call: TRBJ2-1

cdr3_aa: CASSQGFGGLSGNTIYF
cdr3_nt: TGCGCCAGCAGCCAGGGTTTCGGGGGGCTTTCTGGAAACACCATATATTTT
clone_size: NA
d_call: NA
v_call: TRBV4-3
j_call: TRBJ1-3

cdr3_aa: CASSYSRTMVFGYTF
cdr3_nt: TGCGCCAGCAGCTATTCTCGGACAATGGTCTTCGGCTACACCTTC
clone_size: NA
d_call: NA
v_call: TRBV4-3
j_call: TRBJ1-2

cdr3_aa: CASSLYPSGGGTEAFF
cdr3_nt: TGTGCCAGCAGCTTATACCCTTCAGGGGGCGGCACTGAAGCTTTCTTT
clone_size: once
d_call: TRBD1
v_call: TRBV7-9
j_call: TRBJ1-1

cdr3_aa: CASSYSSGATNEKLFF
cdr3_nt: TGTGCCAGCAGTTACTCTTCAGGGGCAACTAATGAAAAACTGTTTTTT
clone_size: NA
d_call: NA
v_call: TRBV6-5
j_call: TRBJ1-4

cdr3_aa: CAIRTRDRELDSGNTIYF
cdr3_nt: TGTGCCATCAGGACCCGGGACAGGGAATTGGACTCTGGAAACACCATATATTTT
clone_size: few
d_call: TRBD1
v_call: TRBV10-3
j_call: TRBJ1-3

cdr3_aa: CASSFAGQSSYNSPLHF
cdr3_nt: TGCGCCAGCAGCTTTGCGGGGCAGAGCTCCTATAATTCACCCCTCCACTTT
clone_size: NA
d_call: NA
v_call: TRBV5-1
j_call: TRBJ1-6

cdr3_aa: CASRTANSGNTIYF
cdr3_nt: TGTGCCAGCAGAACCGCTAACTCTGGAAACACCATATATTTT
clone_size: NA
d_call: NA
v_call: TRBV2
j_call: TRBJ1-3

cdr3_aa: CASSPTSFSGSGEQYF
cdr3_nt: TGCGCCAGCAGCCCGACCTCTTTTAGCGGGAGCGGAGAGCAGTACTTC
clone_size: NA
d_call: TRBD2
v_call: TRBV5-1
j_call: TRBJ2-7

cdr3_aa: CASSVDRMNTEAFF
cdr3_nt: TGTGCCAGCAGCGTGGACAGGATGAACACTGAAGCTTTCTTT
clone_size: NA
d_call: TRBD1
v_call: TRBV6-1
j_call: TRBJ1-1

cdr3_aa: CASSLGLQGAVDGYTF
cdr3_nt: TGCGCCAGCAGCTTGGGGCTACAGGGGGCGGTAGATGGCTACACCTTC
clone_size: NA
d_call: TRBD1
v_call: TRBV5-1
j_call: TRBJ1-2

cdr3_aa: CASSLWGQGDYEQYF
cdr3_nt: TGCGCCAGCAGCTTGTGGGGACAGGGGGACTACGAGCAGTACTTC
clone_size: NA
d_call: TRBD1
v_call: TRBV5-1
j_call: TRBJ2-7

cdr3_aa: CASSGVGGLSYEQYF
cdr3_nt: TGTGCCAGCAGTGGAGTCGGGGGGCTCTCCTACGAGCAGTACTTC
clone_size: NA
d_call: NA
v_call: TRBV2
j_call: TRBJ2-7

cdr3_aa: CASSRDSSYNEQFF
cdr3_nt: TGTGCCAGCAGCCGGGACAGTAGTTACAATGAGCAGTTCTTC
clone_size: NA
d_call: TRBD1
v_call: TRBV2
j_call: TRBJ2-1

cdr3_aa: CASSDFPSSTDTQCF
cdr3_nt: TGTGCCAGCAGCGATTTCCCTTCTAGCACAGATACGCAGTGTTTT
clone_size: NA
d_call: NA
v_call: TRBV5-4
j_call: TRBJ2-3

cdr3_aa: CASSVGGSQRSYEQYF
cdr3_nt: TGTGCCAGCAGTGTGGGGGGAAGCCAAAGGTCCTACGAGCAGTACTTC
clone_size: few
d_call: NA
v_call: TRBV6-1
j_call: TRBJ2-7

cdr3_aa: CASRLTGVGYTF
cdr3_nt: TGTGCCAGCCGCCTGACAGGGGTCGGCTACACCTTC
clone_size: NA
d_call: TRBD1
v_call: TRBV28
j_call: TRBJ1-2

cdr3_aa: CASSLDRGSNQPQHF
cdr3_nt: TGCGCCAGCAGCCTGGACAGGGGAAGCAATCAGCCCCAGCATTTT
clone_size: NA
d_call: TRBD1
v_call: TRBV10-2
j_call: TRBJ1-5

cdr3_aa: CSVGRGQGAGEQYF
cdr3_nt: TGCAGCGTGGGCCGGGGACAGGGGGCGGGGGAGCAGTACTTC
clone_size: few
d_call: TRBD1
v_call: TRBV29-1
j_call: TRBJ2-7

cdr3_aa: CASTLGQGYGQPQHF
cdr3_nt: TGTGCCAGCACCCTGGGACAGGGATACGGTCAGCCCCAGCATTTT
clone_size: NA
d_call: TRBD1
v_call: TRBV2
j_call: TRBJ1-5

cdr3_aa: CASSFSPGLETQYF
cdr3_nt: TGCGCCAGCAGCTTTTCTCCAGGGTTAGAGACCCAGTACTTC
clone_size: NA
d_call: NA
v_call: TRBV5-1
j_call: TRBJ2-5

cdr3_aa: CASSPPLRQGEAFF
cdr3_nt: TGTGCCAGTAGTCCACCCCTGAGACAGGGTGAAGCTTTCTTT
clone_size: NA
d_call: TRBD1
v_call: TRBV19
j_call: TRBJ1-1

cdr3_aa: CASSLETSGSYEQYF
cdr3_nt: TGTGCCAGCAGCTTAGAGACTAGCGGATCCTACGAGCAGTACTTC
clone_size: NA
d_call: TRBD2
v_call: TRBV7-9
j_call: TRBJ2-7

cdr3_aa: CASSPLTSYNEQFF
cdr3_nt: TGTGCCAGCAGCCCCCTGACTTCCTACAATGAGCAGTTCTTC
clone_size: NA
d_call: NA
v_call: TRBV7-9
j_call: TRBJ2-1

cdr3_aa: CASSSGLPNSPLHF
cdr3_nt: TGTGCCAGCAGCTCAGGACTCCCGAATTCACCCCTCCACTTT
clone_size: NA
d_call: NA
v_call: TRBV7-2
j_call: TRBJ1-6

cdr3_aa: CSVTIREAYGYTF
cdr3_nt: TGCAGCGTCACGATAAGGGAGGCCTATGGCTACACCTTC
clone_size: NA
d_call: NA
v_call: TRBV29-1
j_call: TRBJ1-2

cdr3_aa: CASSSGTSGRSEQYF
cdr3_nt: TGTGCCAGCAGCTCGGGGACTAGCGGGAGGAGCGAGCAGTACTTC
clone_size: few
d_call: TRBD2
v_call: TRBV7-2
j_call: TRBJ2-7

cdr3_aa: CASTPLAGAEPDTQYF
cdr3_nt: TGTGCCAGCACACCTCTAGCGGGAGCCGAGCCAGATACGCAGTATTTT
clone_size: NA
d_call: TRBD2
v_call: TRBV19
j_call: TRBJ2-3

cdr3_aa: CASSPFRGSSDTQYF
cdr3_nt: TGTGCCAGCAGTCCTTTCCGAGGGAGCTCAGATACGCAGTATTTT
clone_size: NA
d_call: NA
v_call: TRBV7-9
j_call: TRBJ2-3

cdr3_aa: CASSEAGGEQYF
cdr3_nt: TGTGCCAGCAGTGAGGCAGGAGGCGAGCAGTACTTC
clone_size: NA
d_call: NA
v_call: TRBV6-1
j_call: TRBJ2-7

cdr3_aa: CASSFRQGQSNQPQHF
cdr3_nt: TGTGCCAGCAGTTTTAGGCAGGGACAGAGCAATCAGCCCCAGCATTTT
clone_size: NA
d_call: TRBD1
v_call: TRBV28
j_call: TRBJ1-5

cdr3_aa: CSVGTGSSYEQYF
cdr3_nt: TGCAGCGTTGGGACAGGGTCGTCCTACGAGCAGTACTTC
clone_size: NA
d_call: TRBD1
v_call: TRBV29-1
j_call: TRBJ2-7

cdr3_aa: CASSLDRGGQETQYF
cdr3_nt: TGTGCCAGCAGCCTCGACAGGGGGGGGCAAGAGACCCAGTACTTC
clone_size: NA
d_call: TRBD1
v_call: TRBV7-2
j_call: TRBJ2-5